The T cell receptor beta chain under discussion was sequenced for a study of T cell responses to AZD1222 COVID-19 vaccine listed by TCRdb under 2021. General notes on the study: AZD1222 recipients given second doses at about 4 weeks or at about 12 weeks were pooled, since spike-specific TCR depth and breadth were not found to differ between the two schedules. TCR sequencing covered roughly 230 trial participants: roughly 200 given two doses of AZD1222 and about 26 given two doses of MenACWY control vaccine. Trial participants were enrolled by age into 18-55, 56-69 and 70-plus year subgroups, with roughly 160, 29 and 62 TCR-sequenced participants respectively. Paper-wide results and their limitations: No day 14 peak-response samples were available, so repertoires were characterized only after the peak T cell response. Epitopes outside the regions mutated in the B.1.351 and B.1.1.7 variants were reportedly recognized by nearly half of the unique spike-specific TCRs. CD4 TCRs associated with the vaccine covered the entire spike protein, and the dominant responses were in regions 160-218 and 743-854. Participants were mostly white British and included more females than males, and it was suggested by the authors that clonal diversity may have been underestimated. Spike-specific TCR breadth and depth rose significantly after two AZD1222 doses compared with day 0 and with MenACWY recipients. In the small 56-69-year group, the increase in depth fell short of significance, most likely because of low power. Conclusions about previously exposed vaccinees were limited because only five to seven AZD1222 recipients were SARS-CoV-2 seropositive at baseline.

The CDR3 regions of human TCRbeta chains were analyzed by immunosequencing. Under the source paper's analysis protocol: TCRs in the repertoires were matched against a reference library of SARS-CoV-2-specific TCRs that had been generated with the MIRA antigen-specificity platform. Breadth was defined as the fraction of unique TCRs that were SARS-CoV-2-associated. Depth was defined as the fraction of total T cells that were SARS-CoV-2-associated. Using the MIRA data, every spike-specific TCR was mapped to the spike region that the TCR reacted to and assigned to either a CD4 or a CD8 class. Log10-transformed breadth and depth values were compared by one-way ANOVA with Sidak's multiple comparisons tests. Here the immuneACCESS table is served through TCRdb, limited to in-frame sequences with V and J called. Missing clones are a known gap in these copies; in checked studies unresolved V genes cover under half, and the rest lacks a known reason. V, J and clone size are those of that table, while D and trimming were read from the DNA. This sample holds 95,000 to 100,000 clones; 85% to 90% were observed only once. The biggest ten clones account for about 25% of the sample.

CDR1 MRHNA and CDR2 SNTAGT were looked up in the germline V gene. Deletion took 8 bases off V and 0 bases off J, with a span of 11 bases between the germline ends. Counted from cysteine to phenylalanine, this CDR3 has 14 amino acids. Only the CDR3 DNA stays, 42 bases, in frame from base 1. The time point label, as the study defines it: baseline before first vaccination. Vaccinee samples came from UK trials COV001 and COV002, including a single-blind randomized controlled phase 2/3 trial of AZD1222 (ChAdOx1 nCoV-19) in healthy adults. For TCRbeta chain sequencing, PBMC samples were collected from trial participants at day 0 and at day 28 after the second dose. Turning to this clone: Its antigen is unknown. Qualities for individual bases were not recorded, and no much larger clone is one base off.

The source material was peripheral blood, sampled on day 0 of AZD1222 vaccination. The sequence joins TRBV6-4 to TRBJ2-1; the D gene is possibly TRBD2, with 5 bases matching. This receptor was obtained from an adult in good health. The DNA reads TGTGCCAGCCGTGCGGAGGCCTCCTACAATGAGCAGTTCTTC. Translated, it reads CASRAEASYNEQFF.